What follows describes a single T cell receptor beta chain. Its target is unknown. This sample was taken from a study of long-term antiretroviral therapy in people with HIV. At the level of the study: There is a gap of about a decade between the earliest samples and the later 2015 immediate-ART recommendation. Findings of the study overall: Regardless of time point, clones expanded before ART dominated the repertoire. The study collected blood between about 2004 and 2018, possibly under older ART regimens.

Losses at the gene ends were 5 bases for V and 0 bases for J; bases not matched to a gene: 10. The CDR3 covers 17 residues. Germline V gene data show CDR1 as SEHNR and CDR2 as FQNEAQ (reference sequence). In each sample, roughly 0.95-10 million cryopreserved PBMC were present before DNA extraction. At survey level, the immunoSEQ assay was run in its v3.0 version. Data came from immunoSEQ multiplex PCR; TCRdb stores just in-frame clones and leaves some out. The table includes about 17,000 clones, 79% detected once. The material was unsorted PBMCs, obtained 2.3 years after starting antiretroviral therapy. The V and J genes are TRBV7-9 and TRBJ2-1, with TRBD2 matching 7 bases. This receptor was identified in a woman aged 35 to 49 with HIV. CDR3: CASSPRAPGGSYNEQFF. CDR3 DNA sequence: TGTGCCAGCAGCCCCCGGGCCCCGGGAGGCTCCTACAATGAGCAGTTCTTC.